This T cell receptor (beta chain) was sequenced for a study of blood T cell repertoires in COVID-19. Study background: The analysed material was cDNA or gDNA that came from T cells, B-cell-depleted T cells, or PBMCs.

Repertoires were generated with immunoSEQ multiplex PCR, while TCRdb's copy carries only in-frame clones and drops some. The sample lists approximately 200,000 clones; 70% to 85% were seen once. V lost 3 bases and J 3 bases, leaving 8 bases between the germline ends. There are 13 residues in the CDR3. Per the germline V gene, CDR1 is SGHNT and CDR2 is YENEEA. The TCR was taken from a woman in her 30s who had recovered from COVID-19. J is TRBJ1-1 and V is TRBV11-3, with D unresolved. Sequences were obtained from PBMCs or T cells enriched from blood (not recorded which). CDR3 amino acids: CASSFGGDTEAFF. CDR3 bases: TGTGCCAGCAGCTTCGGCGGCGACACTGAAGCTTTCTTT.